These 15 T cell receptor beta chains share one sample of origin, sequenced in a study of T-cell reconstitution after alpha-beta-depleted transplantation in children (dated by TCRdb to about 2016). The receptor library was made with PCR. TCRdb names Illumina HiSeq 2500 as the instrument used. TCR libraries were prepared with molecular barcoding, using unique molecular identifiers to normalize TCRbeta repertoire quantification. TCRdb trimmed public reads at Q25 via fastp, called clones via MiXCR and kept in-frame beta chains. Duplicate CDR3 protein sequences are folded into a single record with the most common DNA and genes. This sample holds hundreds of thousands of distinct CDR3 sequences; 16% were observed only once. The ten largest clones add up to about 1.1% of the sample. This material consisted of PBMCs from the stem cell graft donor, taken from the stem cell graft. These receptors all come from a human donor who donated a stem cell graft to a child with acute myeloid leukemia.

This clonotype showed up many times. The chain is built from TRBV12-3 or TRBV12-4 and TRBJ1-2; maybe TRBD1 (6 bases). V was cut by 6 bases and J by 10 bases, with 15 bases left in between. CDR3 length: 12 amino acids. The CDR3 DNA reads TGTGCCAGCAGCTCAGGGGTTTGGGACTACACCTTC. Residues: CASSSGVWDYTF.

In regard to this clonotype: A much larger clone sits a single nucleotide away, making a read error possible. The CDR3 does not end in the conserved phenylalanine or tryptophan, so this is likely a read error. The chain has TRBV15 and TRBJ2-5, with D unclear. Trimming removed 6 bases from V and 3 bases from J, with 14 bases in between. Germline loops: CDR1 LNHNV, CDR2 YYDKDF (reference sequence). The CDR3 loop spans 14 amino acids. CDR3 residues: CATSMGRQKETQYI. The CDR3 region has the DNA TGTGCCACCAGTATGGGCAGGCAGAAAGAGACCCAGTACATC.

This clonotype was counted a few times. J is TRBJ1-4 and V is TRBV6-1, with 7 nucleotides matching TRBD1. The CDR3 sequence is 14 residues long. J was trimmed by 1 base and V by 6 bases; bases with no gene match: 2. The germline gives CDR1 MNHNS, CDR2 SASEGT. The CDR3 protein is CASRRGRTNEKLFF. The CDR3 DNA follows: TGTGCCAGCAGGAGGGGGCGAACTAATGAAAAACTGTTTTTT.

This clonotype was seen many times. The chain carries TRBV29-1 and TRBJ1-1; 7 bases agree with TRBD1. Germline values: CDR1 SQVTM, CDR2 ANQGSEA. The CDR3 has 13 amino acids. The V gene end was trimmed by 4 bases and the J gene end by 6 bases; junction bases not matched to a gene: 8. As DNA, the CDR3 is TGCAGCGTTGGACAGGGTAATTTCCCTGAAGCTTTCTTT. Its protein is CSVGQGNFPEAFF.

This clonotype appeared many times. The chain is built from TRBV12-3 or TRBV12-4 and TRBJ1-1; D unclear. The V gene lost 6 bases and the J gene lost 3 bases, with 14 bases spanning the gap. CDR3 length: 14 amino acids. The CDR3 region is CASSVREVHTEAFF. CDR3 nucleotides: TGTGCCAGCAGCGTTCGGGAAGTGCACACTGAAGCTTTCTTT.

This clonotype was detected many times. This rearrangement joins TRBV20-1 to TRBJ2-7, with D tentatively TRBD1 (6 bases). CDR3 length: 13 residues. Trimming left V 0 bases short and J 7 bases short, with 13 bases between. From germline, CDR1 is DFQATT and CDR2 SNEGSKA (reference sequence). CDR3 coding DNA: TGCAGTGCTAGAGACCCCAGGGGTGAAGAGCAGTACGTC. This encodes CSARDPRGEEQYV.

This clonotype showed up just a few times. The V call is TRBV11-1, the J call TRBJ2-1; TRBD1 aligns across 11 bases. The CDR3 consists of 20 residues. Germline-derived CDR1 and CDR2 are SGHAT and FQDESV (reference sequence). The V segment lost 5 bases and the J segment 0 bases; nucleotides outside the gene matches: 15. The CDR3 here is CASSPEPGQGAKSSYNEQFF. The CDR3 DNA reads as TGTGCCAGCAGCCCCGAACCCGGACAGGGGGCTAAAAGCTCCTACAATGAGCAGTTCTTC.

V is TRBV29-1 and J is TRBJ2-4; 9 nucleotides match TRBD1. Trimming cost V 6 bases and J 4 bases; bases outside gene matches: 10. CDR3 length: 15 amino acids. Germline CDR1 is SQVTM and CDR2 is ANQGSEA. In nucleotides, the CDR3 is TGCAGCGTCCGGGACAGGGCATACCAAAAAAACATTCAGTACTTC. Translating gives CSVRDRAYQKNIQYF.

This chain joins TRBV5-6 and TRBJ2-3, with 14 bases that match TRBD2. CDR3 length: 16 amino acids. Losses at the gene ends were 2 bases for V and 14 bases for J; bases not matched to a gene: 13. Per germline, CDR1 SGHDT and CDR2 YYEEEE. The chain's CDR3 is CASSLGLAGGPGGLYF. In nucleotides, the CDR3 is TGTGCCAGCAGCTTAGGACTAGCGGGGGGCCCGGGAGGTCTGTATTTT.

This clonotype showed up just a few times. The DNA of the CDR3 is TGTGCCAGCAGCCCAATCAACTTAGTAGCCAAAAACATTCAGTACTTC. It codes for CASSPINLVAKNIQYF. The chain links TRBV7-9 to TRBJ2-4; D gene uncertain. V was shortened by 5 bases and J by 0 bases, with 14 bases between the two germline ends. Germline V gene data show CDR1 as SEHNR and CDR2 as FQNEAQ (reference sequence). This CDR3 spans 16 amino acids.

The chain carries TRBV27 and TRBJ1-5; D unresolved. The germline CDR1 and CDR2 sequences are MNHEY and SMNVEV (reference sequence). CDR3 length: 14 amino acids. V shed 3 bases and J shed 4 bases, with 10 bases lying between them. The CDR3 DNA is TGTGCCAGCAGTTTGCCCGGGATTAATCAGCCCCAGCATTTT. It codes for CASSLPGINQPQHF.

The chain is built from TRBV11-2 and TRBJ2-3; 9 bases agree with TRBD1. Germline assignment: CDR1 SGHAT and CDR2 FQNNGV. J was trimmed by 2 bases and V by 5 bases; bases with no gene match: 8. The CDR3 has 16 residues. The CDR3 bases are TGTGCCAGCAGCAAACAGGGGGCTTGGGACACAGATACGCAGTATTTT. Protein product: CASSKQGAWDTDTQYF.

This clonotype was seen ten or more times. V and J are TRBV6-5 and TRBJ1-6, with a tentative D call TRBD1 (6 bases). The ends were cut back, 7 bases at V and 0 bases at J, with 16 bases in the middle. There are 17 residues in the CDR3. Germline CDR1 MNHEY, CDR2 SVGAGI. The CDR3 here is CASKAGDPSSYNSPLHF. As DNA, the CDR3 is TGTGCCAGCAAAGCAGGGGACCCGAGCTCCTATAATTCACCCCTCCACTTT.

The table lists this clonotype with a few counts. CDR3 coding DNA: TGTGCCAGCAGCTTAGAAGTGGACAGGGGTGGCGAGCAGTACTTC. Its translation is CASSLEVDRGGEQYF. The chain employs TRBV7-9 and TRBJ2-7, with 9 positions matching TRBD1. CDR3 length equals 15 residues. Germline values: CDR1 SEHNR, CDR2 FQNEAQ (reference sequence). V gave up 1 base and J gave up 6 bases; unmatched junction bases: 7.

CDR3 protein: CASSLGMALQETQYF. CDR3 sequence (DNA): TGTGCCAGCAGCTTAGGTATGGCACTACAAGAGACCCAGTACTTC. The V and J genes are TRBV7-2 and TRBJ2-5; the D is unclear. V was shortened by 1 base and J by 2 bases, with 11 bases between the two germline ends. CDR1 is SGHTA, CDR2 FQGNSA, per germline. The CDR3 is 15 residues long.